Listed below are T cell receptor beta chains from one sample, sequenced in a study of cytomegalovirus exposure and HLA in healthy donors. Assay used: immunoSEQ multiplex PCR; TCRdb lists only in-frame clones, some missing. This sample has 170,000 or so clones, with approximately 84% found just once. Sequencing input: PBMCs. Receptor source: a woman between 18 and 30 years old in good health and CMV-seropositive. Both conserved end residues are part of each CDR3. D genes are given only for firm matches. Expanded clones get a size class; other rows say once, few or many, or leave the size out.

D gene: TRBD1
V gene: TRBV7-9
J gene: TRBJ2-7
clone size: few
CDR3 protein: CASSPRDREYEQYF
CDR3 DNA: TGTGCCAGCAGCCCCCGGGACAGGGAGTACGAGCAGTACTTC

D gene: NA
V gene: TRBV11-3
J gene: TRBJ2-1
clone size: once
CDR3 protein: CASSSQGLSSYNEQFF
CDR3 DNA: TGTGCCAGCAGCTCCCAGGGCCTGAGCTCCTACAATGAGCAGTTCTTC

D gene: TRBD1
V gene: TRBV5-4
J gene: TRBJ1-2
clone size: few
CDR3 protein: CASSEGQGQYGYTF
CDR3 DNA: TGTGCCAGCAGCGAAGGACAGGGGCAATATGGCTACACCTTC

D gene: NA
V gene: TRBV25-1
J gene: TRBJ1-1
clone size: NA
CDR3 protein: CASRVGVQAFF
CDR3 DNA: TGTGCCAGCAGGGTCGGGGTTCAAGCTTTCTTT

D gene: NA
V gene: TRBV12-5
J gene: TRBJ2-2
clone size: NA
CDR3 protein: CASGLVVLTLNTGELFF
CDR3 DNA: TGTGCTAGTGGTTTGGTAGTGCTTACTTTGAACACCGGGGAGCTGTTTTTT

D gene: NA
V gene: TRBV2
J gene: TRBJ1-4
clone size: NA
CDR3 protein: CASSIQGNNEKLFF
CDR3 DNA: TGTGCCAGCAGTATCCAGGGTAATAATGAAAAACTGTTTTTT

D gene: TRBD1
V gene: TRBV7-2
J gene: TRBJ1-1
clone size: NA
CDR3 protein: CASSRDSPNTEAFF
CDR3 DNA: TGTGCCAGCAGCCGGGACAGCCCGAACACTGAAGCTTTCTTT

D gene: NA
V gene: TRBV6-1
J gene: TRBJ2-5
clone size: NA
CDR3 protein: CATKLTTTTLETQYF
CDR3 DNA: TGTGCCACCAAACTGACTACCACTACCTTAGAGACCCAGTACTTC

D gene: TRBD2
V gene: TRBV4-1
J gene: TRBJ2-3
clone size: NA
CDR3 protein: CASSQDGLAGAADTQYF
CDR3 DNA: TGCGCCAGCAGCCAAGACGGCCTAGCGGGGGCGGCAGATACGCAGTATTTT

D gene: NA
V gene: TRBV6-5
J gene: TRBJ1-2
clone size: NA
CDR3 protein: CASREDPGGYTF
CDR3 DNA: TGTGCCAGCAGGGAGGACCCGGGAGGCTACACCTTC

D gene: NA
V gene: TRBV7-3
J gene: TRBJ1-2
clone size: NA
CDR3 protein: CASSLNGKNGYTF
CDR3 DNA: TGTGCCAGCAGCTTAAACGGGAAAAATGGCTACACCTTC

D gene: TRBD1
V gene: TRBV5-1
J gene: TRBJ1-2
clone size: NA
CDR3 protein: CASSIDRGGYTF
CDR3 DNA: TGCGCCAGCAGCATCGACAGGGGTGGCTACACCTTC

D gene: NA
V gene: TRBV27
J gene: TRBJ2-3
clone size: NA
CDR3 protein: CASSLGDTSTDTQYF
CDR3 DNA: TGTGCCAGCAGTTTAGGGGACACAAGCACAGATACGCAGTATTTT

D gene: TRBD1
V gene: TRBV5-4
J gene: TRBJ1-2
clone size: NA
CDR3 protein: CASSKGGDGYTF
CDR3 DNA: TGTGCCAGCAGCAAAGGGGGCGATGGCTACACCTTC

D gene: TRBD1
V gene: TRBV5-1
J gene: TRBJ1-3
clone size: NA
CDR3 protein: CASSLGTGGSSSSGNTIYF
CDR3 DNA: TGCGCCAGCAGCCTGGGGACAGGGGGTTCGTCGAGCTCTGGAAACACCATATATTTT

D gene: NA
V gene: TRBV4-1
J gene: TRBJ1-5
clone size: NA
CDR3 protein: CASSRVFSPQHF
CDR3 DNA: TGCGCCAGCAGCCGAGTCTTTTCGCCCCAGCATTTT

D gene: TRBD1
V gene: TRBV19
J gene: TRBJ2-7
clone size: once
CDR3 protein: CAGNGRTGKRPYEQYF
CDR3 DNA: TGTGCCGGAAATGGGAGGACAGGGAAAAGACCTTACGAGCAGTACTTC

D gene: NA
V gene: TRBV4-1
J gene: TRBJ1-4
clone size: NA
CDR3 protein: CASSQGWGLNEKLFF
CDR3 DNA: TGCGCCAGCAGCCAAGGGTGGGGCCTTAATGAAAAACTGTTTTTT

D gene: TRBD1
V gene: TRBV2
J gene: TRBJ1-1
clone size: NA
CDR3 protein: CASRTSAGGMNTEAFF
CDR3 DNA: TGTGCCAGCAGAACTTCGGCAGGGGGGATGAACACTGAAGCTTTCTTT

D gene: TRBD2
V gene: TRBV18
J gene: TRBJ2-7
clone size: NA
CDR3 protein: CASKTTRLAGGPYEQYF
CDR3 DNA: TGTGCCAGCAAAACTACCAGACTAGCGGGGGGCCCCTACGAGCAGTACTTC

D gene: TRBD2
V gene: TRBV2
J gene: TRBJ2-3
clone size: NA
CDR3 protein: CASPGGAKDTQYF
CDR3 DNA: TGTGCCAGTCCGGGGGGGGCGAAGGATACGCAGTATTTT

D gene: TRBD1
V gene: TRBV5-1
J gene: TRBJ2-5
clone size: once
CDR3 protein: CASSLGGRQGKEKTQYF
CDR3 DNA: TGCGCCAGCAGCTTGGGTGGGCGACAGGGCAAGGAGAAGACCCAGTACTTC

D gene: TRBD1
V gene: TRBV7-9
J gene: TRBJ1-1
clone size: NA
CDR3 protein: CASSSTGMGTAEAFF
CDR3 DNA: TGTGCCAGCAGCTCGACAGGGATGGGGACCGCTGAAGCTTTCTTT

D gene: NA
V gene: TRBV5-6
J gene: TRBJ1-3
clone size: NA
CDR3 protein: CASSLVRSGNTIYF
CDR3 DNA: TGTGCCAGCAGCTTGGTCCGCTCTGGAAACACCATATATTTT

D gene: TRBD1
V gene: TRBV6-6
J gene: TRBJ1-2
clone size: NA
CDR3 protein: CASRTGYSNYGYTF
CDR3 DNA: TGTGCCAGCAGGACAGGGTACTCTAACTATGGCTACACCTTC

D gene: TRBD1
V gene: TRBV6-5
J gene: TRBJ2-7
clone size: NA
CDR3 protein: CASKPTGTNYEQYF
CDR3 DNA: TGTGCCAGCAAACCGACAGGGACAAACTACGAGCAGTACTTC

D gene: NA
V gene: TRBV19
J gene: TRBJ1-5
clone size: NA
CDR3 protein: CASSIPPGRGNQPQHF
CDR3 DNA: TGTGCCAGTAGTATCCCGCCGGGGCGGGGGAATCAGCCCCAGCATTTT

D gene: NA
V gene: TRBV7-9
J gene: TRBJ1-4
clone size: NA
CDR3 protein: CASSTGTYNEKLFF
CDR3 DNA: TGTGCCAGCAGCACCGGGACATATAATGAAAAACTGTTTTTT

D gene: TRBD1
V gene: TRBV7-3
J gene: TRBJ2-2
clone size: NA
CDR3 protein: CASSFTGTGTVRELFF
CDR3 DNA: TGTGCCAGCAGCTTCACCGGGACAGGGACGGTCCGGGAGCTGTTTTTT

D gene: TRBD2
V gene: TRBV11-1
J gene: TRBJ2-7
clone size: NA
CDR3 protein: CASSLRLADYEQYF
CDR3 DNA: TGTGCCAGCAGCTTGAGGCTAGCGGACTACGAGCAGTACTTC

D gene: NA
V gene: TRBV7-2
J gene: TRBJ2-7
clone size: NA
CDR3 protein: CASSLGAGLSHF
CDR3 DNA: TGTGCCAGCAGCTTAGGAGCAGGTTTGTCGCACTTC

D gene: TRBD2
V gene: TRBV4-1
J gene: TRBJ2-3
clone size: few
CDR3 protein: CASSLPPTGASGSTDTQYF
CDR3 DNA: TGCGCCAGCAGCCTCCCCCCAACGGGGGCTAGCGGGAGCACAGATACGCAGTATTTT

D gene: NA
V gene: TRBV7-8
J gene: TRBJ2-1
clone size: NA
CDR3 protein: CASSLSSGSYNEQFF
CDR3 DNA: TGTGCCAGCAGCTTGAGTAGCGGCTCCTACAATGAGCAGTTCTTC

D gene: NA
V gene: TRBV4-3
J gene: TRBJ2-6
clone size: NA
CDR3 protein: CASSQEAGANVLTF
CDR3 DNA: TGCGCCAGCAGCCAAGAGGCCGGGGCCAACGTCCTGACTTTC

D gene: TRBD1
V gene: TRBV6-4
J gene: TRBJ1-1
clone size: NA
CDR3 protein: CASRLGQGAEAFF
CDR3 DNA: TGTGCCAGCAGGTTAGGACAGGGAGCTGAAGCTTTCTTT

D gene: NA
V gene: TRBV19
J gene: TRBJ2-7
clone size: NA
CDR3 protein: CASSIGQDPYEQYF
CDR3 DNA: TGTGCCAGTAGTATAGGCCAGGATCCCTACGAGCAGTACTTC

D gene: TRBD1
V gene: TRBV7-9
J gene: TRBJ2-7
clone size: NA
CDR3 protein: CASSFGGQAYEQYF
CDR3 DNA: TGTGCCAGCAGCTTTGGAGGACAGGCCTACGAGCAGTACTTC

D gene: NA
V gene: TRBV7-9
J gene: TRBJ1-2
clone size: NA
CDR3 protein: CASSPSGTENYGYTF
CDR3 DNA: TGTGCCAGCAGCCCTAGCGGGACGGAGAACTATGGCTACACCTTC

D gene: TRBD1
V gene: TRBV2
J gene: TRBJ1-2
clone size: NA
CDR3 protein: CATTTGRFRNLYGYTF
CDR3 DNA: TGTGCCACCACGACAGGGCGCTTTCGAAATCTATATGGCTACACCTTC